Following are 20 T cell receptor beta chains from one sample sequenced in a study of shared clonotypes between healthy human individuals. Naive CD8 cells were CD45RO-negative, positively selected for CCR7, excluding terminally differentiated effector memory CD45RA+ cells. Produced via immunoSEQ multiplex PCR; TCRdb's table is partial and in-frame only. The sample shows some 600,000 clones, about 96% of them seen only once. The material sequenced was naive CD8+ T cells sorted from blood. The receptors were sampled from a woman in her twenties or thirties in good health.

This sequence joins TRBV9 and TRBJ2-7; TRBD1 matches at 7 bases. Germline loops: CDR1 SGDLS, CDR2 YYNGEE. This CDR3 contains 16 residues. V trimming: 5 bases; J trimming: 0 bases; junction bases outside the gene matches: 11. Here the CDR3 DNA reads TGTGCCAGCAGTGAAACAGGGGACCTAAGCTCCTACGAGCAGTACTTC. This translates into CASSETGDLSSYEQYF.

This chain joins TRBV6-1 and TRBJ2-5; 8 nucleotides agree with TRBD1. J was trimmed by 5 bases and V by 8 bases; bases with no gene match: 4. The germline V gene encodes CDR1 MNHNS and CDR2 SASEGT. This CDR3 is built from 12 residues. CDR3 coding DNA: TGTGCCAGCCTCAGGGGGCCGGAGACCCAGTACTTC. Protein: CASLRGPETQYF.

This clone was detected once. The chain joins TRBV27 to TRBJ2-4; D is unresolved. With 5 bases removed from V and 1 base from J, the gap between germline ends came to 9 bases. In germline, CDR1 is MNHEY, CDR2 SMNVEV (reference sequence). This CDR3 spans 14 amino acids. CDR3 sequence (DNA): TGTGCCAGCAGTCCGCTTCCGGCCAAAAACATTCAGTACTTC. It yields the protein CASSPLPAKNIQYF.

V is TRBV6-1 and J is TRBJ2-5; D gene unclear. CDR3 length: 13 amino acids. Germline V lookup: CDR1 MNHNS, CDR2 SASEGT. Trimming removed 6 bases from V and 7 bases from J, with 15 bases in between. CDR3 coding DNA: TGTGCCAGCAGCGAAAGTAGTGCTTGGACCCAGTACTTC. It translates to CASSESSAWTQYF.

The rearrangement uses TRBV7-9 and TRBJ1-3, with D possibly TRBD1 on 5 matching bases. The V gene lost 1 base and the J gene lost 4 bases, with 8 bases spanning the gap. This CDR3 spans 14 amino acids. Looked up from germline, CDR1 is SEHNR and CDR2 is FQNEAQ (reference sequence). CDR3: CASSLGRVGNTIYF. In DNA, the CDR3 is TGTGCCAGCAGCTTAGGCAGGGTCGGAAACACCATATATTTT.

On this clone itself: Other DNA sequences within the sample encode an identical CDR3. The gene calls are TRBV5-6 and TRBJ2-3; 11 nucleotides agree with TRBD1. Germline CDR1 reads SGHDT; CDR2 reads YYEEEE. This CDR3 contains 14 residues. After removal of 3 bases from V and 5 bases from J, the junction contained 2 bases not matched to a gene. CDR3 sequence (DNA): TGTGCCAGCAGCTGGGACAGGGGGATAGATACGCAGTATTTT. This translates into CASSWDRGIDTQYF.

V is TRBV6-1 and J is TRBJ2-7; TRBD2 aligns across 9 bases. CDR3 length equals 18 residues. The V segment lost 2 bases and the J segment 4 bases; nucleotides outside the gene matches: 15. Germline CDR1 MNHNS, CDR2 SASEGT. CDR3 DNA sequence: TGTGCCAGCAGTGAAAGTCCCCTAGCGGGACCTCTCATGTACGAGCAGTACTTC. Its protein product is CASSESPLAGPLMYEQYF.

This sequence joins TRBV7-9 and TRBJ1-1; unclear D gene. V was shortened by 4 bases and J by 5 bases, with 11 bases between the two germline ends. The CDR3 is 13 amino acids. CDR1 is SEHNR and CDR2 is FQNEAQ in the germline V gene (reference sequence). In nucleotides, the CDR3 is TGTGCCAGCAGCTCAACCTCTGTAACTGAAGCTTTCTTT. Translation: CASSSTSVTEAFF. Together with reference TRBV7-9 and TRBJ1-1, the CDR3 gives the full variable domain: DTGVSQNPRHKITKRGQNVTFRCDPISEHNRLYWYRQTLGQGPEFLTYFQNEAQLEKSRLLSDRFSAERPKGSFSTLEIQRTEQGDSAMYLCASSSTSVTEAFFGQGTRLTVV.

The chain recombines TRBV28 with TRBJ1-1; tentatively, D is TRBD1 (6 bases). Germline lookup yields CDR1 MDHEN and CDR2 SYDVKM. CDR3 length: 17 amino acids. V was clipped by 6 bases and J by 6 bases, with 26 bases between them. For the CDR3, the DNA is TGTGCCAGCAGCCCCCCGGGGGGCGGGCTCATGATGGCTGAAGCTTTCTTT. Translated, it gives CASSPPGGGLMMAEAFF.

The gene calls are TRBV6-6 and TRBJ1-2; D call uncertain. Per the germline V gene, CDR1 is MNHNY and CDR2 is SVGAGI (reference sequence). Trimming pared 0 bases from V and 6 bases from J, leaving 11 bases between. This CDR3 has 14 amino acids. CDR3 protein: CASSYSHEQHGYTF. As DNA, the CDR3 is TGTGCCAGCAGTTACTCGCATGAGCAGCATGGCTACACCTTC.

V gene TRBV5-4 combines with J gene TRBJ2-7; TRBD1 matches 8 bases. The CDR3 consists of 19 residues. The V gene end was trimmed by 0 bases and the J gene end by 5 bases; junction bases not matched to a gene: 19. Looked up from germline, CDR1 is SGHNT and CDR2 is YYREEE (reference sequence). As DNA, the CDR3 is TGTGCCAGCAGCTTGGGGGACACCTCCCGGACAGGGACGCTGGACGAGCAGTACTTC. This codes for CASSLGDTSRTGTLDEQYF.

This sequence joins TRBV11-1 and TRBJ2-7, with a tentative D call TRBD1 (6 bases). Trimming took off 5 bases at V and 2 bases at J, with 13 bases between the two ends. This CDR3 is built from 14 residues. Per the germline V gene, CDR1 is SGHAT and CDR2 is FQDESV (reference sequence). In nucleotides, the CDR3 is TGTGCCAGCAGCGATAGACAGGCCCCCTACGAGCAGTACTTC. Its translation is CASSDRQAPYEQYF.

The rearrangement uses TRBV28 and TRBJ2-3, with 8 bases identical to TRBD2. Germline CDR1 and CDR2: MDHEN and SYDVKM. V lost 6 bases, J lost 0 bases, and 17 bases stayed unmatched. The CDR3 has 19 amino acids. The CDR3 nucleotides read TGTGCCAGCAGCCGGGGGCAGATCGGTGCGGGAGGCAGCACAGATACGCAGTATTTT. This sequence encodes CASSRGQIGAGGSTDTQYF.

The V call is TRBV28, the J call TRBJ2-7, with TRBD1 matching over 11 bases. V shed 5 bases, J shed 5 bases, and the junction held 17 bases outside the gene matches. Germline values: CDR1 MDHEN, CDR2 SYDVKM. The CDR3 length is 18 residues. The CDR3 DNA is TGTGCCAGCAGTCATCCCGGACAGGGGGCGCGTCACGGGAACGAGCAGTACTTC. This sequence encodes CASSHPGQGARHGNEQYF.

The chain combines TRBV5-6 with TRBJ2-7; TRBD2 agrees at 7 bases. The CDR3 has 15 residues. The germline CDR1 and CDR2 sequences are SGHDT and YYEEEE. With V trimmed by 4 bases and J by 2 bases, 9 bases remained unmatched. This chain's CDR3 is CASSPGASGTYEQYF. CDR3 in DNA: TGTGCCAGCAGCCCCGGGGCTAGCGGAACCTACGAGCAGTACTTC. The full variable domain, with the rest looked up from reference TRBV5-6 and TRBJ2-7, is DAGVTQSPTHLIKTRGQQVTLRCSPKSGHDTVSWYQQALGQGPQFIFQYYEEEERQRGNFPDRFSGHQFPNYSSELNVNALLLGDSALYLCASSPGASGTYEQYFGPGTRLTVT.

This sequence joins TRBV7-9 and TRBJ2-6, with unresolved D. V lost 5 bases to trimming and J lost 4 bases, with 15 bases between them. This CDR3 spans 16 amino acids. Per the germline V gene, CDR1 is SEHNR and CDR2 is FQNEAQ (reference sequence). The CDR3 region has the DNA TGTGCCAGCAGCCCCCCGATTCGTACAGGGGCCAACGTCCTGACTTTC. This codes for CASSPPIRTGANVLTF.

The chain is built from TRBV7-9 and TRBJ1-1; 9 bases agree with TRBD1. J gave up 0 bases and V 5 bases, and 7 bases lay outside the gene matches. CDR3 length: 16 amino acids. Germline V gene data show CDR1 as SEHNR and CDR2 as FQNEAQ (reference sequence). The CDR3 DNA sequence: TGTGCCAGCAGCCCCGCGACAGGGGGAATGAACACTGAAGCTTTCTTT. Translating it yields CASSPATGGMNTEAFF.

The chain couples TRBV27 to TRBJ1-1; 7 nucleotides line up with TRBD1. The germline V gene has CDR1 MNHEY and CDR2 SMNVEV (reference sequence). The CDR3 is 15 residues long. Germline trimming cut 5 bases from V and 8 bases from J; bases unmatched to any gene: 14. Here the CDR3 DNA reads TGTGCCAGCAGTATTTCACCCATGGGACAGCCGGAAGCTTTCTTT. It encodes CASSISPMGQPEAFF.

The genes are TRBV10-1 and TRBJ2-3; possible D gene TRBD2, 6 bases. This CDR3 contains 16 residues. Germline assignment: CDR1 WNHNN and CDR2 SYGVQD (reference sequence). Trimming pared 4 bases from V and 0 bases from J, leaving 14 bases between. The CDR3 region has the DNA TGCGCCAGCAGTGCCCTCCGGGGGTCTAGCACAGATACGCAGTATTTT. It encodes CASSALRGSSTDTQYF.

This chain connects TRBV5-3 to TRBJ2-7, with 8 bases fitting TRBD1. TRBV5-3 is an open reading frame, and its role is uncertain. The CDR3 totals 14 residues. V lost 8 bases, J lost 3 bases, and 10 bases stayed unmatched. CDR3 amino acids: CASSHIDRGYEQYF. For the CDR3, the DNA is TGTGCCAGCAGCCACATCGACAGGGGCTACGAGCAGTACTTC.